Many counts were recorded for the clone carrying this T cell receptor (beta chain). What it binds is unknown. This sample was taken from a study of T cells in Graves' hyperthyroidism and ophthalmopathy. The study, taken as a whole, reports: Stable hyperthyroidism was told apart from ophthalmopathy by a model built on 13 V-J features.

Any patient presenting with uncontrolled infection, other autoimmune disease, pregnancy or lactation was left out. Diagnosing involved the use of clinical symptoms, serum thyroxine and TRAb, thyroid ultrasound and orbital computed tomography. In germline, CDR1 is SGHTA, CDR2 FQGNSA. Trimming left V 2 bases short and J 0 bases short, with 8 bases between. There are 15 residues in the CDR3. Amplification of TCR beta CDR3 regions was performed using RNA transcripts as template. HTBI primers were employed in a first-round RT-PCR of the TCR CDR3. TCRdb ran MiXCR on the multiplex PCR reads and lists one entry per CDR3 protein. The sample holds 300,000 to 450,000 distinct CDR3 sequences; 14% are singletons and the top ten take 20%.

The sample comprised blood. This rearrangement joins TRBV7-2 to TRBJ1-5; no clear D gene. This clonotype was sampled from a woman in her 30s with Graves' ophthalmopathy. CDR3 sequence (DNA): TGTGCCAGCAGCTTAACTAGTTATAGCAATCAGCCCCAGCATTTT. Protein sequence: CASSLTSYSNQPQHF.